The source of this T cell receptor (beta chain) is a study of cytotoxic CD8 clonotypes in ibrutinib-treated CLL. Study outcomes and limitations: Rare overall, public clonotypes shrank or held steady under therapy. T-cell clonality at baseline went above that of age-matched healthy donors and rose and fell with circulating CD8+ T-cell counts.

The data were produced by immunoSEQ multiplex PCR, yet TCRdb's version contains in-frame clones alone and is incomplete. The sample records about 300,000 clones, approximately 76% being singletons. This clone was detected only a few times. Its target is unknown. V lost 2 bases, J lost 2 bases, and 12 bases lay in between. CDR3 length: 15 amino acids. Per the germline V gene, CDR1 is KGHSH and CDR2 is LQKENI. The rearrangement uses TRBV18 and TRBJ1-2; no clear D. This TCR derives from a human donor with chronic lymphocytic leukemia. The specimen was PBMCs, collected at disease progression, from a patient treated with ibrutinib. The CDR3 sequence is CASSPIPESNYGYTF. In DNA form, the CDR3 reads TGTGCCAGCTCACCAATTCCCGAGTCAAACTATGGCTACACCTTC.